A single sample is the source of the 26 T cell receptor beta chains below, sequenced in a study of shared clonotypes between healthy human individuals. The assay was immunoSEQ multiplex PCR, and TCRdb's table has in-frame clones only and misses some. The sample lists 2 million to 2.5 million clones, 92% occurring once. Sequenced input: naive CD4+ T cells from PBMCs. Subset in this sample: CD45RA+ positively selected. Every receptor here comes from a man between 18 and 35 years old in good health. Some clones in this sample may be carry-over from other donors' samples.

The chain carries TRBV29-1 and TRBJ2-3; D possibly uses TRBD1 or TRBD2 (5 bases each). Germline V gene lookup returns CDR1 SQVTM and CDR2 ANQGSEA. The CDR3 runs 13 residues. V shed 7 bases and J shed 1 base, with 12 bases lying between them. CDR3 sequence (DNA): TGCAGCGGAGAAAGAGGGGGCACAGATACGCAGTATTTT. As protein: CSGERGGTDTQYF.

This clone came up a few times. The rearrangement joins TRBV6-1 to TRBJ1-1; D remains unclear. Deletions cut 6 bases from V and 11 bases from J, with 19 bases between. The CDR3 is made up of 13 amino acids. Germline CDR1 and CDR2: MNHNS and SASEGT. Here the CDR3 reads CASSVEVFQGAFF. The CDR3 DNA sequence: TGTGCCAGCAGCGTTGAGGTTTTCCAAGGGGCTTTCTTT.

CDR3: CASSAGDIKTQYF. Here the CDR3 DNA reads TGTGCCAGCAGCGCAGGGGACATTAAGACCCAGTACTTC. The V and J genes are TRBV9 and TRBJ2-5, with TRBD1 as a possible D gene (6 bases). V was cut by 3 bases and J by 6 bases, with 12 bases left in between. This CDR3 spans 13 amino acids. CDR1 is SGDLS, CDR2 YYNGEE, per germline.

In the case of this clone: Germline is not matched at one junction end, which may reflect a read error. The V gene is TRBV5-4, the J gene TRBJ2-1, with 10 positions matching TRBD2. The CDR3 length is 13 residues. Germline assignment: CDR1 SGHNT and CDR2 YYREEE (reference sequence). The DNA for the CDR3 is TGTGCCAGCAGCTTGTCGGCTAGCGGGGGATCTGTCTTC. As protein: CASSLSASGGSVF. Together with reference TRBV5-4 and TRBJ2-1, the CDR3 gives the full variable domain: ETGVTQSPTHLIKTRGQQVTLRCSSQSGHNTVSWYQQALGQGPQFIFQYYREEENGRGNFPPRFSGLQFPNYSSELNVNALELDDSALYLCASSLSASGGSVFGPGTRLTVL.

Of note for this clone: Other DNA variants within this sample encode the same CDR3. This chain connects TRBV6-6 to TRBJ2-1, with TRBD1 matching 11 bases. Germline V lookup: CDR1 MNHNY, CDR2 SVGAGI (reference sequence). V gave up 5 bases and J gave up 4 bases; unmatched junction bases: 1. The CDR3 length is 14 residues. In nucleotides, the CDR3 is TGTGCCAGCAGTAGGGACAGGGGGTACAATGAGCAGTTCTTC. This encodes CASSRDRGYNEQFF.

A note on this clone: Additional DNA sequences in this sample encode the identical CDR3. The chain is built from TRBV5-1 and TRBJ1-5, with D hard to call. Per germline, CDR1 SGHRS and CDR2 YFSETQ. V gave up 0 bases and J gave up 7 bases, with 8 bases separating them. The CDR3 extends over 13 amino acids. CDR3 residues: CASSLEGHQPQHF. In nucleotides, the CDR3 is TGCGCCAGCAGCTTGGAAGGGCACCAGCCCCAGCATTTT.

This clone was picked up one time. J is TRBJ1-4 and V is TRBV29-1; 9 positions match TRBD1. This CDR3 has 16 amino acids. The trim removed 2 bases at V and 0 bases at J, leaving 4 bases unmatched. Looked up from germline, CDR1 is SQVTM and CDR2 is ANQGSEA. In nucleotides, the CDR3 is TGCAGCGTTGAAAGAGGGACAGGGTCAACTAATGAAAAACTGTTTTTT. This sequence encodes CSVERGTGSTNEKLFF.

V is TRBV6-6 and J is TRBJ2-4; D might be TRBD1 (6 bases). The CDR3 extends over 15 amino acids. Trimming removed 6 bases at V and 1 base at J, with 13 bases between. CDR1 and CDR2 from the germline V gene are MNHNY and SVGAGI (reference sequence). CDR3 protein: CASSNNREAKNIQYF. The CDR3, as DNA: TGTGCCAGCAGCAATAACAGGGAGGCCAAAAACATTCAGTACTTC.

The genes are TRBV5-1 and TRBJ2-3; 8 nucleotides match TRBD2. The CDR3 consists of 17 residues. Germline V gives CDR1 SGHRS, CDR2 YFSETQ. Trimming cost V 3 bases and J 5 bases; bases outside gene matches: 14. CDR3 in amino acids: CASSYWGSGSRGDTQYF. CDR3 DNA sequence: TGCGCCAGCAGCTACTGGGGGAGCGGGAGTAGGGGAGATACGCAGTATTTT.

The J gene is TRBJ2-5, the V gene TRBV7-8, with 8 bases matching TRBD2. This CDR3 contains 17 residues. The V segment lost 2 bases and the J segment 7 bases; nucleotides outside the gene matches: 15. CDR1 is SGHVS, CDR2 FQNEAQ, per germline. This CDR3 is CASSLTRAPGGPGTQYF. DNA of the CDR3: TGTGCCAGCAGCTTAACGAGGGCGCCGGGAGGGCCAGGGACCCAGTACTTC.

Notes on this clone: The same CDR3 arises from other DNA sequences in this sample as well. This chain links TRBV5-1 with TRBJ1-3; D is ambiguous. The germline gives CDR1 SGHRS, CDR2 YFSETQ. CDR3 length equals 14 residues. V was clipped by 0 bases and J by 0 bases, with 4 bases between them. Here the CDR3 DNA reads TGCGCCAGCAGCTTGGGCTCCTCTGGAAACACCATATATTTT. Its translation: CASSLGSSGNTIYF.

The chain recombines TRBV5-6 with TRBJ1-2; 8 positions match TRBD1. This CDR3 has 16 amino acids. After removal of 2 bases from V and 1 base from J, the junction contained 7 bases not matched to a gene. Per the germline V gene, CDR1 is SGHDT and CDR2 is YYEEEE. CDR3 DNA sequence: TGTGCCAGCAGCTTCGGGACAGGTACCCGTAACTATGGCTACACCTTC. Translation gives CASSFGTGTRNYGYTF.

The chain combines TRBV5-1 with TRBJ2-5; TRBD1 matches 8 bases. The length of the CDR3 is 14 residues. V lost 2 bases to trimming and J lost 5 bases; unmatched junction nucleotides: 5. Germline V CDR1 and CDR2: SGHRS, YFSETQ. The CDR3 sequence is CASSFMTGEETQYF. CDR3 coding DNA: TGCGCCAGCAGCTTTATGACAGGGGAGGAGACCCAGTACTTC.

The chain combines TRBV28 with TRBJ2-2; D possibly uses TRBD1 or TRBD2 (6 bases each). V dropped 6 bases and J dropped 6 bases, with 17 bases sitting between them. CDR1 and CDR2 (germline): MDHEN, SYDVKM. The CDR3 is 15 residues long. The CDR3 reads CASSPLGGAAGELFF. CDR3 DNA sequence: TGTGCCAGCAGCCCATTGGGGGGCGCTGCCGGGGAGCTGTTTTTT.

The rearrangement uses TRBV30 and TRBJ1-2; TRBD1 aligns across 12 bases. CDR3 length equals 14 residues. V was clipped by 4 bases and J by 7 bases; unmatched bases: 7. CDR1 and CDR2 from the germline V gene are GTSNPN and SVGIG (reference sequence). CDR3 in amino acids: CAWNTGQGAGGYTF. CDR3 nucleotide sequence: TGTGCCTGGAATACGGGACAGGGGGCGGGTGGCTACACCTTC.

The chain combines TRBV7-9 with TRBJ2-3; D remains unclear. The ends were cut back, 1 base at V and 6 bases at J, with 5 bases in the middle. This CDR3 is built from 12 residues. Per germline, CDR1 SEHNR and CDR2 FQNEAQ (reference sequence). CDR3 amino acids: CASSLDWDTQYF. CDR3 sequence (DNA): TGTGCCAGCAGCTTAGATTGGGATACGCAGTATTTT.

The chain is built from TRBV19 and TRBJ1-1; a possible D gene is TRBD1 (5 bases). The V and J ends lost 3 bases and 11 bases respectively, with 16 bases between them. CDR3 length: 13 amino acids. The germline V gene has CDR1 LNHDA and CDR2 SQIVND (reference sequence). The CDR3 nucleotides read TGTGCCAGTAGTATTGCGAGGTCGGAGGGGGCTTTCTTT. Amino acids: CASSIARSEGAFF.

This rearrangement joins TRBV5-5 to TRBJ1-4; unclear D gene. Germline-derived CDR1 and CDR2 are SGHKS and YYEKEE (reference sequence). Deletions cut 4 bases from V and 0 bases from J, with 16 bases between. The CDR3 is 17 residues long. CDR3 bases: TGTGCCAGCAGCCCGGCCCTGAACAGCCCAACTAATGAAAAACTGTTTTTT. This encodes CASSPALNSPTNEKLFF.

The J gene is TRBJ2-5, the V gene TRBV14; 7 positions agree with TRBD1. After removal of 3 bases from V and 4 bases from J, the junction contained 5 bases not matched to a gene. The CDR3 totals 14 residues. Germline CDR1 and CDR2: SGHDN and FVKESK. CDR3 DNA sequence: TGTGCCAGCAGCCACACCTGGACAGGAGAGACCCAGTACTTC. Amino acid sequence: CASSHTWTGETQYF.

This clone was counted a few times. The gene calls are TRBV5-6 and TRBJ1-5; D is uncertain. Between the trimmed V and J ends, which lost 7 bases and 2 bases, there was a span of 10 bases. Germline-derived CDR1 and CDR2 are SGHDT and YYEEEE. The CDR3 is 13 residues long. The CDR3 region is CASQAGGNQPQHF. Here the CDR3 DNA reads TGTGCCAGCCAGGCCGGGGGCAATCAGCCCCAGCATTTT. The full variable domain, with the rest looked up from reference TRBV5-6 and TRBJ1-5, is DAGVTQSPTHLIKTRGQQVTLRCSPKSGHDTVSWYQQALGQGPQFIFQYYEEEERQRGNFPDRFSGHQFPNYSSELNVNALLLGDSALYLCASQAGGNQPQHFGDGTRLSIL.

The chain joins TRBV5-6 to TRBJ2-5; 11 nucleotides match TRBD2. V lost 2 bases, J lost 3 bases, and 3 bases stayed unmatched. Germline V gene data show CDR1 as SGHDT and CDR2 as YYEEEE. This CDR3 is 15 amino acids long. This CDR3 is CASSFTSGSKETQYF. CDR3 bases: TGTGCCAGCAGCTTTACTAGCGGGAGTAAAGAGACCCAGTACTTC.

This sequence joins TRBV7-6 and TRBJ2-7; D is uncertain. The germline CDR1 and CDR2 sequences are SGHVS and FNYEAQ. The CDR3 length is 13 residues. The germline V and J ends were trimmed by 5 bases and 3 bases, with 11 bases remaining between them. In DNA, the CDR3 is TGTGCCAGCAGCACTGGTCAGTTCTACGAGCAGTACTTC. Protein: CASSTGQFYEQYF. The whole variable domain, remainder taken from reference TRBV7-6 and TRBJ2-7, is GAGVSQSPRYKVTKRGQDVALRCDPISGHVSLYWYRQALGQGPEFLTYFNYEAQQDKSGLPNDRFSAERPEGSISTLTIQRTEQRDSAMYRCASSTGQFYEQYFGPGTRLTVT.

The chain links TRBV11-2 to TRBJ2-5; possibly TRBD2 for D (6 bases). From germline, CDR1 is SGHAT and CDR2 FQNNGV. This CDR3 region has 14 residues. V was trimmed by 7 bases and J by 4 bases, leaving 16 bases between them. CDR3 sequence: CASTPRGNRETQYF. CDR3 coding DNA: TGTGCCAGCACCCCCCGGGGGAATAGAGAGACCCAGTACTTC.

The chain links TRBV5-6 to TRBJ2-5; weak D call: TRBD2 (7 bases). Germline V gene lookup returns CDR1 SGHDT and CDR2 YYEEEE. The CDR3 sequence is 14 residues long. Trimming shortened V by 5 bases and J by 1 base, and 12 bases separated the two germline ends. The CDR3 protein is CASSRGGGQETQYF. In DNA form, the CDR3 reads TGTGCCAGCAGTAGAGGGGGGGGCCAAGAGACCCAGTACTTC.

To note about this clone: Other DNA sequences of this sample code for an identical CDR3. This chain connects TRBV11-2 to TRBJ1-5; D ambiguous. Germline lookup yields CDR1 SGHAT and CDR2 FQNNGV. The CDR3 extends over 14 amino acids. Trimming shortened V by 1 base and J by 0 bases, and 4 bases separated the two germline ends. The DNA for the CDR3 is TGTGCCAGCAGCTTAGCAGGTAGCAATCAGCCCCAGCATTTT. Translation gives CASSLAGSNQPQHF.

The rearrangement joins TRBV19 to TRBJ1-5; D gene uncertain. CDR1 is LNHDA, CDR2 SQIVND, per germline (reference sequence). CDR3 length: 17 residues. V was pared by 4 bases and J by 9 bases, with 25 bases between. The CDR3 DNA is TGTGCCAGTAGTACGTCTTTCGGTTATGGGCATTCACGGCCCCAGCATTTT. Amino acid sequence: CASSTSFGYGHSRPQHF.